The 25 T cell receptor beta chains below were found in one sample sequenced in a study of blood T cells in healthy people across ages. PCR was performed a second time for about 6 to 12 cycles using a sample-barcoded 5' primer and a J-beta primer mix. MiXCR, applied by TCRdb to the 5' RACE reads, yields one record per CDR3 protein. The sample comprises over 600,000 distinct CDR3 sequences, roughly 50% of which are singletons, and 20% to 30% rests with the top ten. The source material was blood. The receptor set was obtained from a man aged 35 to 55 in good health.

This clonotype was found a few times. The chain employs TRBV12-3 or TRBV12-4 and TRBJ2-3, with TRBD2 identical over 7 bases. V was pared by 5 bases and J by 2 bases, with 10 bases of the junction left unmatched. The CDR3 is 16 residues long. The CDR3 loop reads CASSPGLNTDTDTQYF. For the CDR3, the DNA is TGTGCCAGCAGTCCGGGACTAAACACCGACACAGATACGCAGTATTTT.

This clonotype was detected only a few times. The chain uses TRBV7-9 and TRBJ1-2; no definite D call. Germline loops: CDR1 SEHNR, CDR2 FQNEAQ (reference sequence). The CDR3 contains 15 residues. V was clipped by 2 bases and J by 6 bases, with 16 bases between them. As DNA, the CDR3 is TGTGCCAGCAGCTTAATCACGGGATATGGCGATGGCTACACCTTC. It codes for CASSLITGYGDGYTF.

This chain connects TRBV7-2 to TRBJ1-6; no reliable D call. Trimming shortened V by 8 bases and J by 5 bases, and 16 bases separated the two germline ends. The CDR3 runs 15 residues. Germline-derived CDR1 and CDR2 are SGHTA and FQGNSA. The CDR3 sequence is CASGLASADNSPLHF. As DNA, the CDR3 is TGTGCCAGCGGTCTCGCGTCGGCTGATAATTCACCCCTCCACTTT.

The genes are TRBV7-2 and TRBJ2-1; 9 bases agree with TRBD2. The trim removed 1 base at V and 4 bases at J, leaving 11 bases unmatched. This CDR3 region has 18 residues. Per germline, CDR1 SGHTA and CDR2 FQGNSA. The CDR3 protein is CASSLVRPSGVGYNEQFF. CDR3 in DNA: TGTGCCAGCAGCTTAGTCCGGCCTAGCGGGGTGGGGTACAATGAGCAGTTCTTC. Based on the CDR3 plus reference TRBV7-2 and TRBJ2-1, the full variable domain is GAGVSQSPSNKVTEKGKDVELRCDPISGHTALYWYRQSLGQGLEFLIYFQGNSAPDKSGLPSDRFSAERTGGSVSTLTIQRTQQEDSAVYLCASSLVRPSGVGYNEQFFGPGTRLTVL.

In this sample, this clonotype turned up many times. The V call is TRBV9, the J call TRBJ2-7, with a possible D match to TRBD2 (6 bases). The CDR3 runs to 13 residues. The ends were cut back, 5 bases at V and 2 bases at J, with 11 bases in the middle. In germline, CDR1 is SGDLS, CDR2 YYNGEE. The CDR3 DNA sequence: TGTGCCAGCAGTCTAGCGCCGGCCTACGAGCAGTACTTC. It encodes CASSLAPAYEQYF.

The chain has TRBV12-3 or TRBV12-4 and TRBJ2-1; possibly TRBD1 for D (7 bases). TRBJ2-7 matches the DNA end more closely, so the J call is doubtful. This CDR3 spans 15 amino acids. The CDR3 sequence: CASDRGAGGYNEQYF. The CDR3 nucleotides are TGTGCCAGCGATCGAGGGGCAGGGGGGTACAATGAGCAGTACTTC.

This chain uses TRBV14 with TRBJ2-1; the D call may be TRBD1 or TRBD2 (6 bases each). This CDR3 is 17 amino acids long. V was trimmed by 4 bases and J by 4 bases, leaving 20 bases between them. From germline, CDR1 is SGHDN and CDR2 FVKESK. CDR3 nucleotide sequence: TGTGCCAGCAGCCCACTCTCTACGGGGGCAAAGTACAATGAGCAGTTCTTC. This encodes CASSPLSTGAKYNEQFF.

The chain's CDR3 is CAISEGLAGGSSYNEQYF. CDR3 nucleotides: TGTGCCATCAGTGAGGGTCTAGCGGGAGGGAGCTCCTACAATGAGCAGTACTTC. This chain uses TRBV10-3 with TRBJ2-4, with 12 bases matching TRBD2. The CDR3 is made up of 18 amino acids. Germline CDR1 ENHRY, CDR2 SYGVKD. V was pared by 2 bases and J by 13 bases, with 18 bases of the junction left unmatched.

The chain combines TRBV20-1 with TRBJ2-3; TRBD2 might be the D (6 bases). This CDR3 has 15 residues. Germline-derived CDR1 and CDR2 are DFQATT and SNEGSKA (reference sequence). V lost 5 bases, J lost 4 bases, and 19 bases lay in between. DNA of the CDR3: TGCAGTGCTCCCTCCGCGGGGTTTAACGCAGATACGCAGTATTTT. It specifies CSAPSAGFNADTQYF.

The V and J genes are TRBV7-9 and TRBJ1-1; 7 nucleotides line up with TRBD1. V lost 2 bases and J lost 11; bases outside the gene matches: 14. This CDR3 comprises 15 residues. The germline CDR1 and CDR2 sequences are SEHNR and FQNEAQ (reference sequence). CDR3 nucleotides: TGTGCCAGCAGCTTACCCCAGGACAGGCATGGGTCGGCTTTCTTT. Translation: CASSLPQDRHGSAFF.

The V call is TRBV2, the J call TRBJ1-2; weak D call: TRBD1 (6 bases). CDR1 and CDR2 from the germline V gene are SNHLY and FYNNEI. CDR3 length: 15 residues. Trimming shortened V by 6 bases and J by 5 bases, and 19 bases separated the two germline ends. The CDR3 here is CASRIQGQSSYGYTF. The CDR3 nucleotides read TGTGCCAGCAGAATACAGGGCCAAAGTTCATATGGCTACACCTTC.

This clonotype appeared a single time. The rearrangement uses TRBV7-2 and TRBJ1-3; no definite D call. Trimming removed 1 base from V and 0 bases from J, with 10 bases in between. CDR3 length equals 16 residues. Germline CDR1 SGHTA, CDR2 FQGNSA. The CDR3 bases are TGTGCCAGCAGCTTAGTATCCGGAAACTCTGGAAACACCATATATTTT. This gives the protein CASSLVSGNSGNTIYF.

The J gene is TRBJ1-2, the V gene TRBV29-1; no clear D gene. This CDR3 has 12 amino acids. Between the trimmed V and J ends, which lost 4 bases and 4 bases, there was a span of 10 bases. Germline CDR1 and CDR2: SQVTM and ANQGSEA. In DNA form, the CDR3 reads TGCAGCGTTGGGGTTTGGGGCTATGGCTACACCTTC. Amino acids: CSVGVWGYGYTF.

In this sample, this clonotype turned up a few times. V usage is TRBV3-1 and J usage is TRBJ2-4; weak D call: TRBD2 (5 bases). The V gene lost 11 bases and the J gene lost 13 bases, with 15 bases spanning the gap. Germline V gene data show CDR1 as LGHDT and CDR2 as YNNKEL (reference sequence). The CDR3 is 10 residues long. The CDR3 reads CAAHYGEQYF. CDR3 sequence (DNA): TGTGCCGCTCACTATGGGGAGCAGTACTTC.

This sequence joins TRBV4-2 and TRBJ2-5, with TRBD2 identical over 11 bases. This CDR3 is built from 18 residues. Trimming took 4 bases from V and 2 from J; bases not matched to a gene: 12. CDR1 and CDR2 (germline): LGHNA, YNFKEQ. The CDR3 coding sequence is TGTGCCAGCAGCCTACCGGGACTAGCGGAGGGGAGACAAGAGACCCAGTACTTC. Translation gives CASSLPGLAEGRQETQYF.

The rearrangement uses TRBV4-2 and TRBJ1-5; D may be TRBD1 (5 bases). Trimming took 2 bases from V and 1 from J, leaving 9 bases between them. This CDR3 is built from 15 residues. Germline-derived CDR1 and CDR2 are LGHNA and YNFKEQ. Here the CDR3 DNA reads TGTGCCAGCAGCCAATTCCGGGACAGCAATCAGCCCCAGCATTTT. This translates into CASSQFRDSNQPQHF.

V gene TRBV18 combines with J gene TRBJ2-5; 7 nucleotides match TRBD2. Germline-derived CDR1 and CDR2 are KGHSH and LQKENI. J was trimmed by 4 bases and V by 0 bases; bases with no gene match: 11. There are 17 residues in the CDR3. This chain's CDR3 is CASSPPAFGRAPETQYF. Written as DNA, the CDR3 is TGTGCCAGCTCACCACCAGCATTTGGGAGGGCCCCAGAGACCCAGTACTTC.

The J gene is TRBJ2-4, the V gene TRBV12-3 or TRBV12-4, with 12 nucleotides matching TRBD1. The CDR3 loop spans 17 amino acids. Trimming took 4 bases from V and 1 from J; bases not matched to a gene: 5. The CDR3 here is CASSWDRGRAAKNIQYF. DNA for the CDR3: TGTGCCAGCAGTTGGGACAGGGGGCGAGCGGCCAAAAACATTCAGTACTTC.

V gene TRBV12-3 or TRBV12-4 combines with J gene TRBJ2-3; 8 bases map to TRBD2. J gave up 4 bases and V 6 bases, and 12 bases lay outside the gene matches. This CDR3 has 16 residues. CDR3 region: CASSPPAWRGADTQYF. CDR3 bases: TGTGCCAGCAGCCCCCCGGCGTGGCGGGGGGCAGATACGCAGTATTTT.

This clonotype showed up just a few times. The chain links TRBV5-6 to TRBJ2-7; 7 bases line up with TRBD1. Looked up from germline, CDR1 is SGHDT and CDR2 is YYEEEE. The CDR3 runs to 16 residues. The ends lost 0 bases at V and 7 bases at J; junction bases unmatched: 13. The CDR3 nucleotides read TGTGCCAGCAGCTTGGGTGTCTTATCCCTGACAGGGGAGCAGTACTTC. Protein product: CASSLGVLSLTGEQYF.

This clonotype came up a few times. V and J are TRBV5-1 and TRBJ2-7, with a tentative D call TRBD2 (5 bases). CDR1 and CDR2 from the germline V gene are SGHRS and YFSETQ. V was shortened by 5 bases and J by 2 bases, with 14 bases between the two germline ends. This CDR3 region has 14 residues. The CDR3 sequence: CASRTETTTYEQYF. Here the CDR3 DNA reads TGCGCCAGCAGAACAGAGACTACAACCTACGAGCAGTACTTC.

The chain uses TRBV10-3 and TRBJ2-3; 12 nucleotides match TRBD2. CDR3 size: 17 residues. Germline values: CDR1 ENHRY, CDR2 SYGVKD. After removal of 5 bases from V and 3 bases from J, the junction contained 9 bases not matched to a gene. The CDR3 protein is CAISWTSGEYSTDTQYF. In nucleotides, the CDR3 is TGTGCCATCAGTTGGACTAGCGGGGAATATAGTACAGATACGCAGTATTTT.

This chain's CDR3 is CASLPGMGGEQYF. The CDR3, as DNA: TGTGCCAGCCTTCCCGGTATGGGGGGCGAGCAGTACTTC. V usage is TRBV28 and J usage is TRBJ2-7, with D perhaps matching TRBD2 (6 bases). This CDR3 is built from 13 residues. Deletions cut 8 bases from V and 6 bases from J, with 17 bases between. Per the germline V gene, CDR1 is MDHEN and CDR2 is SYDVKM.

This clonotype has just a few counts. This chain uses TRBV28 with TRBJ1-1, with D tentatively TRBD1 (6 bases). The length of the CDR3 is 16 residues. Germline V gives CDR1 MDHEN, CDR2 SYDVKM. Trimming left V 5 bases short and J 0 bases short, with 16 bases between. The CDR3 bases are TGTGCCAGCAGTGTCTCGACAGGCCTTCTGAACACTGAAGCTTTCTTT. It is translated as CASSVSTGLLNTEAFF.

The rearrangement uses TRBV6-2 or TRBV6-3 and TRBJ2-2; D is undetermined. CDR1 MNHEY and CDR2 SVGEGT come from the germline V gene. The germline V and J ends were trimmed by 0 bases and 6 bases, with 2 bases remaining between them. The CDR3 covers 12 residues. The CDR3 region is CASSYSAGELFF. The CDR3 nucleotides read TGTGCCAGCAGTTACTCCGCCGGGGAGCTGTTTTTT.